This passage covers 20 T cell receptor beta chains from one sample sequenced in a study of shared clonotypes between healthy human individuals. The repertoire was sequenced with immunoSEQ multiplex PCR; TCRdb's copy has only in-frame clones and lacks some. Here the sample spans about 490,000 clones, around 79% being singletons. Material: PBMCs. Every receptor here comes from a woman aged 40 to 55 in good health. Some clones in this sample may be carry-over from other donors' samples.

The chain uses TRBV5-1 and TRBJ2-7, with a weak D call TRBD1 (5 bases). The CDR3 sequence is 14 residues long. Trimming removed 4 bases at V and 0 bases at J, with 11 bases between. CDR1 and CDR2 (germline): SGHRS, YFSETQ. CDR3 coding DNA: TGCGCCAGCAGCCCCTACAGGAGCTCCTACGAGCAGTACTTC. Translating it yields CASSPYRSSYEQYF.

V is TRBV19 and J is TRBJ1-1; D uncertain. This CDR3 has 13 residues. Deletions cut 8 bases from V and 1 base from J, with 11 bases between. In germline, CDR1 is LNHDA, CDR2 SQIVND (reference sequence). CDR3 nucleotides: TGTGCCAGTTACGGCCTTTGGAACACTGAAGCTTTCTTT. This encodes CASYGLWNTEAFF.

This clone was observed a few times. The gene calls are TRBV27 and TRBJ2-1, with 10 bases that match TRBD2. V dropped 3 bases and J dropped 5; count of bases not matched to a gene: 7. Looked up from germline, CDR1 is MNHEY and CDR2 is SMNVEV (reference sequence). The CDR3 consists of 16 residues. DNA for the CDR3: TGTGCCAGCAGTTTGGCTAGCGGGAGATGGAACAATGAGCAGTTCTTC. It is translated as CASSLASGRWNNEQFF.

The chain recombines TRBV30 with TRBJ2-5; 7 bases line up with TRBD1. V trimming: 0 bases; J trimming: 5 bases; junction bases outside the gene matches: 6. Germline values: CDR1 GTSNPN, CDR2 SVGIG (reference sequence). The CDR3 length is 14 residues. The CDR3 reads CAWSVQGGRETQYF. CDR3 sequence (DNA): TGTGCCTGGAGTGTACAAGGGGGCCGGGAGACCCAGTACTTC. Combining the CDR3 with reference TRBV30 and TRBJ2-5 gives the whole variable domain SQTIHQWPATLVQPVGSPLSLECTVEGTSNPNLYWYRQAAGRGLQLLFYSVGIGQISSEVPQNLSASRPQDRQFILSSKKLLLSDSGFYLCAWSVQGGRETQYFGPGTRLLVL.

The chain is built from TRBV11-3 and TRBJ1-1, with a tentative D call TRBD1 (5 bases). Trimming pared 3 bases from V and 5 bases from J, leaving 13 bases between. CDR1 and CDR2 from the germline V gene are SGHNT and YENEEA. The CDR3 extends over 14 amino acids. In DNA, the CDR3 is TGTGCCAGCAGCTTTTCAGGGCAGGGAACTGAAGCTTTCTTT. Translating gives CASSFSGQGTEAFF.

The CDR3, as DNA: TGTGCCAGTATGGGGCCCACACGGGGCTACCAGCCCCAGCATTTT. Translating gives CASMGPTRGYQPQHF. The chain is built from TRBV19 and TRBJ1-5, with D maybe TRBD1 (5 bases). The CDR3 is 15 residues long. Germline V CDR1 and CDR2: LNHDA, SQIVND (reference sequence). V gave up 7 bases and J gave up 7 bases, with 20 bases separating them.

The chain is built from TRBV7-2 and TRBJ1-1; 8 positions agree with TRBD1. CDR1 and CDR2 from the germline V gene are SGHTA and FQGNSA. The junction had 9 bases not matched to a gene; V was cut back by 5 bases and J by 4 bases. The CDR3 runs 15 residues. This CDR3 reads CASSQQGAQSTEAFF. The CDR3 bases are TGTGCCAGCAGCCAGCAGGGGGCGCAGTCCACTGAAGCTTTCTTT. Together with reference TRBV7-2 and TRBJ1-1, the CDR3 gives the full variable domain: GAGVSQSPSNKVTEKGKDVELRCDPISGHTALYWYRQSLGQGLEFLIYFQGNSAPDKSGLPSDRFSAERTGGSVSTLTIQRTQQEDSAVYLCASSQQGAQSTEAFFGQGTRLTVV.

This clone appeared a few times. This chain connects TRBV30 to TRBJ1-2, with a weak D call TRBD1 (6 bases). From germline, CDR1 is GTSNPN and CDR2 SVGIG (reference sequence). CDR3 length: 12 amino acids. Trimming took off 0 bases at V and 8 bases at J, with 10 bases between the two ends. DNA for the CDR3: TGTGCCTGGAGTGTACACAGGGACGGCTACACCTTC. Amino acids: CAWSVHRDGYTF.

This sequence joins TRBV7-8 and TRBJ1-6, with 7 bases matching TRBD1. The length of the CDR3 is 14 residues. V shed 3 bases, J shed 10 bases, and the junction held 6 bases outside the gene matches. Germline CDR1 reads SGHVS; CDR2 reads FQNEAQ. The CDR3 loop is CASSFEGAGSPLHF. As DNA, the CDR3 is TGTGCCAGCAGCTTTGAGGGGGCAGGCTCACCCCTCCACTTT.

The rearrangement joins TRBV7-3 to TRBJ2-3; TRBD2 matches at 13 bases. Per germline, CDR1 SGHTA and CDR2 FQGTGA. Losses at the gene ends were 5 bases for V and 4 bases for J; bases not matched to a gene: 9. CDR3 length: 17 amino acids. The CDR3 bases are TGTGCCAGCAGCCCTCGACTAGCGGGAGGTGGGGCAGATACGCAGTATTTT. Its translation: CASSPRLAGGGADTQYF.

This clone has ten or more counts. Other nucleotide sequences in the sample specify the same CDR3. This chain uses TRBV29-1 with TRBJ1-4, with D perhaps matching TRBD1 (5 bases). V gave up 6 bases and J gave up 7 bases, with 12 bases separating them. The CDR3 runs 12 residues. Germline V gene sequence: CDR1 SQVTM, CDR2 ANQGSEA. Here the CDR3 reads CSVGRRGEKLFF. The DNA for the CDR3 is TGCAGCGTGGGACGTAGGGGTGAAAAACTGTTTTTT. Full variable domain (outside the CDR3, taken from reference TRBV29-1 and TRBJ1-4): SAVISQKPSRDICQRGTSLTIQCQVDSQVTMMFWYRQQPGQSLTLIATANQGSEATYESGFVIDKFPISRPNLTFSTLTVSNMSPEDSSIYLCSVGRRGEKLFFGSGTQLSVL.

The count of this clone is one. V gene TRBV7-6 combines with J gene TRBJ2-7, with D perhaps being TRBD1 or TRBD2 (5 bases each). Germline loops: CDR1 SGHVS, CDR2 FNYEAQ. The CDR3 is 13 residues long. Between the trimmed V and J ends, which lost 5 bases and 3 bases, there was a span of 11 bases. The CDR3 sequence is CASSPGTVYEQYF. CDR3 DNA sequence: TGTGCCAGCAGCCCCGGGACGGTCTACGAGCAGTACTTC.

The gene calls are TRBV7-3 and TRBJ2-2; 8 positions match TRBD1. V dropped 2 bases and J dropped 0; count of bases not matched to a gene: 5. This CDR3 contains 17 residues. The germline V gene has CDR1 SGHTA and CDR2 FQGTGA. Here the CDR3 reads CASSLASGGPNTGELFF. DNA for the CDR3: TGTGCCAGCAGCTTAGCGTCAGGGGGCCCGAACACCGGGGAGCTGTTTTTT.

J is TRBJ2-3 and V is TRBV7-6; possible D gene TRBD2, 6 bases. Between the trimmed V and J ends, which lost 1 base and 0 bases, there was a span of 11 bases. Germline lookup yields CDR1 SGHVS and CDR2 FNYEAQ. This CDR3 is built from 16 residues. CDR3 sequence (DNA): TGTGCCAGCAGCTTAGTTAGCGGTCCTAGCACAGATACGCAGTATTTT. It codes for CASSLVSGPSTDTQYF.

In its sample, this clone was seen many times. The CDR3 nucleotides read TGTGCCAGCAGCCAAGGGGTCATTCCCTACGAGCAGTACTTC. Its translation is CASSQGVIPYEQYF. The chain carries TRBV14 and TRBJ2-7; D is undetermined. Germline-derived CDR1 and CDR2 are SGHDN and FVKESK. With 1 base removed from V and 2 bases from J, the gap between germline ends came to 9 bases. The CDR3 sequence is 14 residues long. Combining the CDR3 with reference TRBV14 and TRBJ2-7 gives the whole variable domain EAGVTQFPSHSVIEKGQTVTLRCDPISGHDNLYWYRRVMGKEIKFLLHFVKESKQDESGMPNNRFLAERTGGTYSTLKVQPAELEDSGVYFCASSQGVIPYEQYFGPGTRLTVT.

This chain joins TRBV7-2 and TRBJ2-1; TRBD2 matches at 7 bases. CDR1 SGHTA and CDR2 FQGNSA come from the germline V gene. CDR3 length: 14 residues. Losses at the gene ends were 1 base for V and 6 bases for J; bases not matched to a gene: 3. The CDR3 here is CASSLDGGGNEQFF. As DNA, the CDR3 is TGTGCCAGCAGCTTAGATGGCGGGGGCAATGAGCAGTTCTTC.

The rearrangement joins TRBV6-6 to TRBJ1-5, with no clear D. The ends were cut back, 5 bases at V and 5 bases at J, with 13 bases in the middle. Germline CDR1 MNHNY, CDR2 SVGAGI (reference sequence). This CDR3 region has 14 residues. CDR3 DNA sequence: TGTGCCAGCAGTCCTGACGCGGCCCATCAGCCCCAGCATTTT. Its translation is CASSPDAAHQPQHF.

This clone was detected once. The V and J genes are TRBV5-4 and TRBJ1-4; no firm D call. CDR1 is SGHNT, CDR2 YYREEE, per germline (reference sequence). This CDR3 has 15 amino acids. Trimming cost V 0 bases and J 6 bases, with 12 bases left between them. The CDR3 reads CASSLGGELDEKLFF. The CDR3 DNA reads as TGTGCCAGCAGCTTGGGGGGAGAGCTAGATGAAAAACTGTTTTTT.

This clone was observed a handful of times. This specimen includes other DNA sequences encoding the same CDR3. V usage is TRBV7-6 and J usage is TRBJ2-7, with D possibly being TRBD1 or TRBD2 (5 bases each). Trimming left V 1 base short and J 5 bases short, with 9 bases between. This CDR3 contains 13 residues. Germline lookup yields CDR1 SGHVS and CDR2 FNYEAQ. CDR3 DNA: TGTGCCAGCAGCTTAGGGGGGAGTGACGAGCAGTACTTC. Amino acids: CASSLGGSDEQYF.

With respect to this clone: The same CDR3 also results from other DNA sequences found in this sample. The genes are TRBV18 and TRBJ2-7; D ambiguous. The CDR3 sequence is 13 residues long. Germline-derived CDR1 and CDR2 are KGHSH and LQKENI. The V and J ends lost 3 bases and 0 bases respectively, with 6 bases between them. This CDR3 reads CASSPSSSYEQYF. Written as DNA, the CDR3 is TGTGCCAGCTCACCGAGCAGCTCCTACGAGCAGTACTTC.